The next 5 T cell receptor beta chains were all read from a single sample in a study of spatial heterogeneity in lung cancer. Which antigens these TCRs recognize remains unknown. The study, taken as a whole, reports: The study found that expanded intratumoral alpha and beta TCR counts tracked tumor mutation counts.

The time point here: sample taken at primary tumor resection. TCRdb used MiXCR to reprocess the 5' RACE reads, holding one entry per CDR3 protein. The sample consists of under 20,000 distinct CDR3 sequences, 5.7% of them appearing once. Sequenced material: lung tumor tissue, taken at surgery. The receptors were sampled from a female donor with early-stage non-small cell lung cancer.

The sample holds many counts of this clonotype. The chain recombines TRBV20-1 with TRBJ2-2, with D possibly being TRBD2 (6 bases). V dropped 6 bases and J dropped 5 bases, with 10 bases sitting between them. The CDR3 contains 12 residues. Germline V gene data show CDR1 as DFQATT and CDR2 as SNEGSKA (reference sequence). CDR3 nucleotide sequence: TGCAGTGCAGATGGAGGGACCGGGGAGCTGTTTTTT. Translation gives CSADGGTGELFF.

This clonotype was recorded at least ten times. The rearrangement links TRBV2 to TRBJ2-2; possible D gene TRBD2, 5 bases. CDR3 length equals 14 residues. The germline V and J ends were trimmed by 7 bases and 0 bases, with 9 bases remaining between them. CDR1 is SNHLY, CDR2 FYNNEI, per germline. The CDR3 region has the DNA TGTGCCAGCAAACGGACTGCGAACACCGGGGAGCTGTTTTTT. Encoded protein: CASKRTANTGELFF.

The V call is TRBV12-3 or TRBV12-4, the J call TRBJ2-5; TRBD2 matches at 10 bases. The CDR3 is made up of 15 amino acids. The J segment lost 5 bases and the V segment lost 2 bases, leaving 5 bases of the junction unmatched. In DNA, the CDR3 is TGTGCCAGCAGTTTATTAGCTAGCGGGAGTGAGACCCAGTACTTC. This sequence encodes CASSLLASGSETQYF.

This clonotype was detected many times. The chain couples TRBV10-3 to TRBJ1-1, with TRBD1 matching 7 bases. The CDR3 covers 16 residues. V lost 6 bases and J lost 4; bases outside the gene matches: 14. Looked up from germline, CDR1 is ENHRY and CDR2 is SYGVKD. CDR3 residues: CAISYGGKGARTEAFF. The CDR3, as DNA: TGTGCCATCAGCTACGGTGGAAAGGGGGCACGCACTGAAGCTTTCTTT.

In its sample, this clonotype was seen many times. The chain has TRBV29-1 and TRBJ2-7, with 12 bases aligning to TRBD1. The V gene end was trimmed by 2 bases and the J gene end by 2 bases; junction bases not matched to a gene: 4. The CDR3 runs 15 residues. Germline CDR1 reads SQVTM; CDR2 reads ANQGSEA. This chain's CDR3 is CSVEFGTGGTYEQYF. The CDR3 nucleotides are TGCAGCGTTGAATTCGGGACAGGGGGCACCTACGAGCAGTACTTC.